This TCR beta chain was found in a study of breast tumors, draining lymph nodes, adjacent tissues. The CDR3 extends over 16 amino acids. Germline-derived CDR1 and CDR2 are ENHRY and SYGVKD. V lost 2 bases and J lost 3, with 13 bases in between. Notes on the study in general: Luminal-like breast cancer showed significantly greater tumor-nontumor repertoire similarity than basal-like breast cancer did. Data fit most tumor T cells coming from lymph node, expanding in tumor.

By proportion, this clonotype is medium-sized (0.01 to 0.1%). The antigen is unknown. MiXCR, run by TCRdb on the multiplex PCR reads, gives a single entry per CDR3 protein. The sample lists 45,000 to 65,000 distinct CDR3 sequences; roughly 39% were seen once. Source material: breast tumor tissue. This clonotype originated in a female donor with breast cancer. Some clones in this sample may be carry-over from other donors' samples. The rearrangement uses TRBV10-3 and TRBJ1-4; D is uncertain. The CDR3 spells CAISEGRQTSNEKLFF. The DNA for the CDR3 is TGTGCCATCAGTGAGGGACGGCAGACCTCTAATGAAAAACTGTTTTTT.